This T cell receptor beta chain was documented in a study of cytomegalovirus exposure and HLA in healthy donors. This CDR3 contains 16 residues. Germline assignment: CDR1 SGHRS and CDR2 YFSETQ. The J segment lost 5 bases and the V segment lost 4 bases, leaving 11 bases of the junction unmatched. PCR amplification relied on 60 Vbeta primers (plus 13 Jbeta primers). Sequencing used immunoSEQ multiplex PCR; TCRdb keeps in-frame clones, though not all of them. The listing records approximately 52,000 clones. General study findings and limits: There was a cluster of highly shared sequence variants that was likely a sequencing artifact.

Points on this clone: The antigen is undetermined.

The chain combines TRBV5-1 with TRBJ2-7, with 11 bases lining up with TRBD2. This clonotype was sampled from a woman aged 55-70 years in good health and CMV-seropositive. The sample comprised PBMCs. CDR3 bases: TGCGCCAGCAGCCGGGGGCTAGCGGGGGGAACGGACGAGCAGTACTTC. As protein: CASSRGLAGGTDEQYF.